This T cell receptor beta chain was sequenced in a study of CD8 T cells in Susac syndrome. A quantity of about 0.5 to 1 ug RNA underwent reverse transcription using random hexamers. MiXCR, applied by TCRdb to the immunoSEQ multiplex PCR reads, yields one record per CDR3 protein. The sample shows under 200,000 distinct CDR3 sequences, 95% of them seen only once. What was sequenced was CD8+ T cells from PBMCs. The clonotype was recovered from a human donor with Susac syndrome.

The CDR3 sequence: CASSVESHQETQYF. The CDR3 bases are TGTGCCAGCAGCGTAGAGAGCCACCAAGAGACCCAGTACTTC. V and J are TRBV9 and TRBJ2-5, with D hard to call. CDR1 and CDR2 (germline): SGDLS, YYNGEE. With 0 bases removed from V and 0 bases from J, the gap between germline ends came to 6 bases. The CDR3 has 14 residues.